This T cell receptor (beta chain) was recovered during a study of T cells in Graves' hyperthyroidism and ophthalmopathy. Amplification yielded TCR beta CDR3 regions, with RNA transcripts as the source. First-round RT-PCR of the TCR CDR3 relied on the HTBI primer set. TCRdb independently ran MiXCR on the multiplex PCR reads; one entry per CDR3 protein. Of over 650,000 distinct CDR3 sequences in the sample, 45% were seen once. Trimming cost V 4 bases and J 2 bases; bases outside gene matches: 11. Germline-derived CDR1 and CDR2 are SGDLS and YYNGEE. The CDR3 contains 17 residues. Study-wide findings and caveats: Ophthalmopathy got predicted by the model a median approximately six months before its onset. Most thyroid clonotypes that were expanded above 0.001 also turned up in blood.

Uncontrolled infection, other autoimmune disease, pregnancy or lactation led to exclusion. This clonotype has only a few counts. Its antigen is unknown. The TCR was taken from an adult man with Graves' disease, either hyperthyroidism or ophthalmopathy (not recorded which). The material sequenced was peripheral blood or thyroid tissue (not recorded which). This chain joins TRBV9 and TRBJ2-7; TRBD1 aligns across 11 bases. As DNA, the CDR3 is TGTGCCAGCAGCCCACCACCGGGACAGGGGGAAACCTACGAGCAGTACTTC. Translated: CASSPPPGQGETYEQYF.